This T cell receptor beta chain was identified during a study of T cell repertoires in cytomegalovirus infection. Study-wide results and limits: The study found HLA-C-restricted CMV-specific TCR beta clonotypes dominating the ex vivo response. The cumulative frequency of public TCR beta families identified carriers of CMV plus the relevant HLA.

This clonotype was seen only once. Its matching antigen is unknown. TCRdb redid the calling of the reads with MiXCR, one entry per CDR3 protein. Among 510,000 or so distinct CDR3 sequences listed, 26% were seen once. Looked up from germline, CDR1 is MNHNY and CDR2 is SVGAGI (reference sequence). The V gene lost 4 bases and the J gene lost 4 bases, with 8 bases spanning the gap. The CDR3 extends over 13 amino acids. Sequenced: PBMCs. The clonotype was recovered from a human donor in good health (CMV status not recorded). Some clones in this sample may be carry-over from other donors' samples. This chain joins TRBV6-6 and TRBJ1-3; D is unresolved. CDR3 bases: TGTGCCAGCAGTTCGTCCCGCGGAAACACCATATATTTT. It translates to CASSSSRGNTIYF.